This T cell receptor beta chain is from a study of control samples from healthy donors and cancer patients. The germline CDR1 and CDR2 sequences are MRHNA and SNTAGT. Trimming cost V 1 base and J 0 bases, with 4 bases left between them. The CDR3 totals 14 residues. Only in-frame clones appear in the TCRdb table, and some are missing; sequencing was by immunoSEQ multiplex PCR. This sample carries 150,000 to 200,000 clones, 75% to 95% of them seen once, and the ten largest clones take approximately 2%. The sequencing input was blood. The chain recombines TRBV6-4 with TRBJ1-5; D unresolved. This receptor was taken from a middle-aged woman in good health. The CDR3 bases are TGTGCCAGCAGTGACTGGGGTAGCAATCAGCCCCAGCATTTT. Translation gives CASSDWGSNQPQHF.